These T cell receptor beta chains were read from a single sample in a study of cytomegalovirus exposure and HLA in healthy donors. The repertoire was sequenced with immunoSEQ multiplex PCR; TCRdb's copy has only in-frame clones and lacks some. The sample holds 70,000 to 95,000 clones, roughly 58% seen once. The sequenced material came from PBMCs. These receptors all come from a woman in her twenties or thirties in good health and CMV-seropositive. Each CDR3 is given with its conserved first and last residue. A D gene is named only where the DNA matches it firmly.

j_call v_call d_call cdr3_aa
TRBJ2-1 TRBV9 . CASNPRGVSYNEQFF
TRBJ2-4 TRBV12-5 . CASARLNIQYF
TRBJ1-1 TRBV28 . CASTPEGGNTEAFF
TRBJ2-3 TRBV2 . CASSEGTFPDTQYF
TRBJ1-6 TRBV15 TRBD1 CATSKFPRGPIGSPLHF
. TRBV5-1 TRBD2 CASRRGGVSYEQYF
TRBJ2-5 TRBV28 TRBD1 CASSSRQGALGQETQYF
TRBJ2-7 TRBV7-9 TRBD1 CASAVQGLSSYEQYF
TRBJ2-7 TRBV29-1 . CSVGYGEGYEQYF
TRBJ2-7 TRBV5-1 TRBD1 CASSLGHRDSVYEQYF
TRBJ1-2 TRBV29-1 TRBD1 CSIRTGSYGYTF
TRBJ2-7 TRBV5-6 . CASDNGRTYEQYF
TRBJ2-7 TRBV18 TRBD1 CASSTKNPGQRIKSSYEQYF
TRBJ1-6 TRBV6-5 TRBD1 CASSLKGTENSPLHF
TRBJ1-2 TRBV29-1 . CSAGEQGGFSYTF
TRBJ2-1 TRBV7-2 . CASSELVSNEQFF
TRBJ1-2 TRBV15 TRBD1 CATSREGQAGGYTF
TRBJ1-4 TRBV2 . CASSDEGGMTLMGKLFF
TRBJ2-7 TRBV15 . CATSPSRQGFEQYF
TRBJ1-2 TRBV7-9 . CSGDTGNYGYTF
TRBJ1-2 TRBV4-1 TRBD1 CASSARIGTGIGYTF
TRBJ1-1 TRBV30 TRBD1 CAWKGQGATLGTEAFF
TRBJ2-5 TRBV5-1 TRBD2 CASSVLARQETQYF
TRBJ1-4 TRBV5-1 . CASSLGQKGKVGNEKLFF
TRBJ2-1 TRBV7-2 . CASSPRWGDEQFF
TRBJ2-7 TRBV2 TRBD2 CASRLRGVELYEQYF
TRBJ2-2 TRBV2 . CASSEGHTGELFF
TRBJ1-1 TRBV6-1 TRBD1 CASSVEPDRPFLNTEAFF
TRBJ2-2 TRBV5-1 TRBD2 CASSATSGGGNTGELFF
TRBJ2-1 TRBV11-2 . CASSFYRENWFF
TRBJ2-1 TRBV7-2 TRBD2 CASSSDGGDYNEQFF
TRBJ1-5 TRBV10-2 TRBD1 CASNDRGQGQPQHF
TRBJ1-5 TRBV28 TRBD1 CASRSSGGFSKSNQPQHF
TRBJ2-7 TRBV12-5 TRBD1 CASATSGTGSYEQYF
TRBJ2-1 TRBV7-9 TRBD2 CASSLGGVYNEQFF
TRBJ2-3 TRBV4-2 . CASSSREGSADTQYF
TRBJ1-4 TRBV15 . CATSYEEAGGVRAGEKLFF
TRBJ1-1 TRBV7-9 . CASSQVDRMNTEAFF
TRBJ2-6 TRBV7-2 TRBD1 CASRTGRGTSGANVLTF
TRBJ2-6 TRBV7-3 TRBD2 CASSPKGTSGYYSGANVLTF
TRBJ2-3 TRBV19 . CASSIGMRTTRRGDTQYF
TRBJ1-4 TRBV5-1 . CASSPSLGPNEKLFF
TRBJ2-3 TRBV4-2 . CASSQDPTAASSTDTQYF
TRBJ2-2 TRBV6-5 TRBD2 CASRRPGLATGELFF
TRBJ2-1 TRBV15 TRBD1 CATSRTPGGLSTSNEQFF
TRBJ1-5 TRBV28 . CASSPLDSAGNQPQHF
TRBJ2-3 TRBV7-7 TRBD1 CASSQTGAEDTQYF
TRBJ1-3 TRBV6-5 . CAVSRPGNTIYF